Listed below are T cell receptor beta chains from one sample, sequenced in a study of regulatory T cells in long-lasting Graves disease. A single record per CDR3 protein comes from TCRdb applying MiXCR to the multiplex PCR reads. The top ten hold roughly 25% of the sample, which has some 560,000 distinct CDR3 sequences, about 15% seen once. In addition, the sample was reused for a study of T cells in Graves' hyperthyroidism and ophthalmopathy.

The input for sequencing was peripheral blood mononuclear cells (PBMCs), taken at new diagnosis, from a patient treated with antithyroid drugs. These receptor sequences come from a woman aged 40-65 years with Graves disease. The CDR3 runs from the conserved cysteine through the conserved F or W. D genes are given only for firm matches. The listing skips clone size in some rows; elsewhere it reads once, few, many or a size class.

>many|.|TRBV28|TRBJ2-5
TGTGCCAGCACCGATCGTGAGACCCAGTACTTC
CASTDRETQYF
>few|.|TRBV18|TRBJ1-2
TGTGCCAGCTCCCTCTTTGTGCCTCCGGACGATGGCTACACCTTC
CASSLFVPPDDGYTF
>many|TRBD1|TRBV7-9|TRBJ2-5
TGTGCCAGCAGCTGGCCGGGACAGGGTCTCGAAGAGACCCAGTACTTC
CASSWPGQGLEETQYF
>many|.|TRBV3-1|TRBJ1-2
TGTGCCAGCAGCCAAAACGGGGCTAATAACTATGGCTACACCTTC
CASSQNGANNYGYTF
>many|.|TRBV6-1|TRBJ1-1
TGTGCCAGCAGTGAAGATGGTACTCGGGTGAACACTGAAGCTTTCTTT
CASSEDGTRVNTEAFF
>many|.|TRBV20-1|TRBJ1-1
TGCAGTGCTAGACACTCCCTCCGGGACACTGAAGCTTTCTTT
CSARHSLRDTEAFF
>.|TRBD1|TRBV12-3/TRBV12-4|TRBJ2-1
TGTGCCAGCAGTTTAGGACAGGGGGAAGATGAGCAGTTCTTC
CASSLGQGEDEQFF
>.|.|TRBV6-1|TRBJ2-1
TGTGCCACACGCGCCAGCGCGAGCTCCTACAATGAGCAGTTCTTC
CATRASASSYNEQFF
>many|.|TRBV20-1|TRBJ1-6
TGCAGTGCTAGAGGGGGATCCGAGGCACCCCTCCACTTT
CSARGGSEAPLHF
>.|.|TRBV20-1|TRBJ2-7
TGCAGTGCTAGAGTGGTAGCGTTCGAGCAGTACTTC
CSARVVAFEQYF
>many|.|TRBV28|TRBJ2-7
TGTGCCAGCAGTTTATCTAATCTTGGTAAACGACCAGAGCAGTACTTC
CASSLSNLGKRPEQYF
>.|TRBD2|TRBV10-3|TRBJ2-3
TGTGCCCATCGAGCGGGGGGCGGCGATACGCAGTATTTT
CAHRAGGGDTQYF
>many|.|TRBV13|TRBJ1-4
TGTGCCAGCAGCGAACACAGGGTTGTAACTAATGAAAAACTGTTTTTT
CASSEHRVVTNEKLFF
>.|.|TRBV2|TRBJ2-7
TGCGCCAGCAGCCTTGGACGTGACTCCTACGAGCAGTACTTC
CASSLGRDSYEQYF
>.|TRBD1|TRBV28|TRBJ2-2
TGTGCCAGCAGCCCCAGGGGGCCCACCGGGGAGCTGTTTTTT
CASSPRGPTGELFF
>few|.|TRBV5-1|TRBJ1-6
TGCGCCAGCAGCTTGGGGGAAACCTATAATTCACCCCTCCACTTT
CASSLGETYNSPLHF
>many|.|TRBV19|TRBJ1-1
TGTGCCAGTAGCACTGAAATGAACACTGAAGCTTTCTTT
CASSTEMNTEAFF
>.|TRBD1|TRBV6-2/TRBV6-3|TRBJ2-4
TGTGCCAGCAGTTACTCGGGGGACAGGGAAAACATTCAGTACTTC
CASSYSGDRENIQYF
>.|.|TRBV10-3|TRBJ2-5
TGTGCCACCGCCCTCGGGGACAGCGCGGGGGAGACCCAGTACTTC
CATALGDSAGETQYF
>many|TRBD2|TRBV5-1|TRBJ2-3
TGCGCCAGCAGCGTCTCGGGGACTAGCGGCACTAGCACAGATACGCAGTATTTT
CASSVSGTSGTSTDTQYF
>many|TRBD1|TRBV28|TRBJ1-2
TGTGCCAGCAGTCGAACGACAGGGGGGGGATTCTATGGCTACACCTTC
CASSRTTGGGFYGYTF
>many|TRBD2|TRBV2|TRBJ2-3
TGTGCCAGCAGAGCGGGACTAGCGGGGAGCACAGATACGCAGTATTTT
CASRAGLAGSTDTQYF
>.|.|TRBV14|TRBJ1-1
TGTGCCAGCAGCCAAGATTCGGGGGGGATCACTGAAGCTTTCTTT
CASSQDSGGITEAFF
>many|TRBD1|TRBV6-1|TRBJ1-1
TGTGCCAGCAGCCCCCCGGGACAGGGAGGCACTGAAGCTTTCTTT
CASSPPGQGGTEAFF
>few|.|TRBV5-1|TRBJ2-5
TGCGCCAGCAGGAGGGCCCAAAGCCAAGAGACCCAGTACTTC
CASRRAQSQETQYF
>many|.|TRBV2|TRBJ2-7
TGTGCCAGCAGTGAATCATTCTACGAGCAGTACTTC
CASSESFYEQYF
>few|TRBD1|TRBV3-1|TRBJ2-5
TGTGCCAGCAGCCAACGGGGAGACAGGGGAGAGACCCAGTACTTC
CASSQRGDRGETQYF
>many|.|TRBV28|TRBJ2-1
TGTGCCAGCAATACGGACCTCTCCTACAATGAGCAGTTCTTC
CASNTDLSYNEQFF
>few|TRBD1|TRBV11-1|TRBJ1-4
TGTGCCAGCAGCTTCTCCGGGACAGGGAGTGAAAAACTGTTTTTT
CASSFSGTGSEKLFF
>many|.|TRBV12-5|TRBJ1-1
TGTGCTAGTGGTCCTCAGGTGAGAGGCGCTGAAGCTTTCTTT
CASGPQVRGAEAFF
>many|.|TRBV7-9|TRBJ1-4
TGTGCCAGCAGCTTAGACAATGAAAAACTGTTTTTT
CASSLDNEKLFF
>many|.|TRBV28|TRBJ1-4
TGTGCCAGCAGTAAGGGAAAACTGTTTTTT
CASSKGKLFF
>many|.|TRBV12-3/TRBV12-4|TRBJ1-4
TGTGCCAGCAGGCCCTCGGGCAGCACTAATGAAAAACTGTTTTTT
CASRPSGSTNEKLFF
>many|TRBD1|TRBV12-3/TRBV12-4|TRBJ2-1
TGTGCCAGCAGTGATACGGGACAGCAAGACAATGAGCAGTTCTTC
CASSDTGQQDNEQFF
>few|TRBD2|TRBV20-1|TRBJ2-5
TGCAGTGCTAGGACTAGCTCCGGAGAGACCCAGTACTTC
CSARTSSGETQYF
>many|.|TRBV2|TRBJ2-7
TGTGCCAGCAGTGGGGTAGGGGACCCCTACGAGCAGTACTTC
CASSGVGDPYEQYF
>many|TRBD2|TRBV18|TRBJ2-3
TGTGCCAGCTCACCGGAGGGACTAGCGGGGGAGGCAGATACGCAGTATTTT
CASSPEGLAGEADTQYF
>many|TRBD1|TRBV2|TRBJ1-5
TGTGCCAGCAGTGACCCGGGACAGGGAGGCATGATGAGCGATCAGCCCCAGCATTTT
CASSDPGQGGMMSDQPQHF
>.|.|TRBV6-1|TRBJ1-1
TGTGCCAGCAGTCCCCGGGGGGTTGAGGGCACTGAAGCTTTCTTT
CASSPRGVEGTEAFF
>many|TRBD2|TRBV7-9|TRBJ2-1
TGTGCCAGCAGCTCATCCCGGGGGGGCCCCAATGAGCAGTTCTTC
CASSSSRGGPNEQFF
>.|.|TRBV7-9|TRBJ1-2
TGTGCCAGCATCCAATGGGGCAGGGGAGGCGAAAACTATGGCTACACCTTC
CASIQWGRGGENYGYTF
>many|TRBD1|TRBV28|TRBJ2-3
TGCGCCAGCAGCCCGAGACAGGGAACAGATACGCAGTATTTT
CASSPRQGTDTQYF
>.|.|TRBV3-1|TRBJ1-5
TGTGCCAGCAGCCAAGGGACAGCGAACTTTCAGCCCCAGCATTTT
CASSQGTANFQPQHF
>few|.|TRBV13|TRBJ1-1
TGTGCCAGCAGCCCCCGGGGGGGAACAAACACTGAAGCTTTCTTT
CASSPRGGTNTEAFF
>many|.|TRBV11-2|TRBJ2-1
TGTGCCAGCAGTTACAACGGGGTAACCTACAATGAGCAGTTCTTC
CASSYNGVTYNEQFF
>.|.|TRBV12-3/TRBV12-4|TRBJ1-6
TGTGCCAGCAGATTATCAGGTTCCTATAATTCACCCCTCCACTTT
CASRLSGSYNSPLHF
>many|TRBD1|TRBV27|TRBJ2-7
TGTGCCAGCAGTTTATCGGGACAGGGGACCTACGAGCAGTACTTC
CASSLSGQGTYEQYF
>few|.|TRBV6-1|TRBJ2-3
TGTGCCAGCATCCGGGGGGCGGGAACAGATACGCAGTATTTT
CASIRGAGTDTQYF
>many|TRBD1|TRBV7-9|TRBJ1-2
TGTGCCAGCAGCTCACCCGGGACAGGAATCTATGGCTACACCTTC
CASSSPGTGIYGYTF
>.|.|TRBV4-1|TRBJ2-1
TGCGCCAGCAGCCAAGCTTCTAGCTCCTGGGATGAGCAGTTCTTC
CASSQASSSWDEQFF
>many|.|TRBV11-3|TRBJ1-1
TGTGCCAGCAGCTTAGGCCAGCTTAACGTGGCTTTCTTT
CASSLGQLNVAFF
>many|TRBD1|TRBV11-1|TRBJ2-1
TGTGCCAGCAGCTCCGGGACAGAGAGCTCCTACAATGAGCAGTTCTTC
CASSSGTESSYNEQFF
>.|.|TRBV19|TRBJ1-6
TGTGCCAGTAGTATAGATACGGCCTCACCCCTCCACTTT
CASSIDTASPLHF
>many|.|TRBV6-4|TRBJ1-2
TGTGCCAGCAGCGCCGAGGGCGGCTATGGCTACACCTTC
CASSAEGGYGYTF